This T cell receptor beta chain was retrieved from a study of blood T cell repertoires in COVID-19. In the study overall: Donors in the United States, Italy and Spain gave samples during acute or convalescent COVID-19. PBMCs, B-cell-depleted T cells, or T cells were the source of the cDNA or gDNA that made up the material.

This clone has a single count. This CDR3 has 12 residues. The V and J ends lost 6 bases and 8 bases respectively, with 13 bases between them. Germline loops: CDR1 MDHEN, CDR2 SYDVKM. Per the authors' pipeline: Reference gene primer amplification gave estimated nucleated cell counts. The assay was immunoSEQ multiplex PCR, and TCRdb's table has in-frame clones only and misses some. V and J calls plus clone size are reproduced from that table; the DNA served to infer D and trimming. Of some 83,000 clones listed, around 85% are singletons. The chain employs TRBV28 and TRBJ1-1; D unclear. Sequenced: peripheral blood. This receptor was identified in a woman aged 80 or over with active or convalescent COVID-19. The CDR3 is CASSRPWAEAFF. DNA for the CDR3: TGTGCCAGCAGCCGACCATGGGCCGAAGCTTTCTTT. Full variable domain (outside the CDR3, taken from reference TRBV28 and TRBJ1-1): DVKVTQSSRYLVKRTGEKVFLECVQDMDHENMFWYRQDPGLGLRLIYFSYDVKMKEKGDIPEGYSVSREKKERFSLILESASTNQTSMYLCASSRPWAEAFFGQGTRLTVV.